Listed below are T cell receptor beta chains from one sample, sequenced in a study of monozygotic twins with inflammatory bowel disease. After re-calling the 5' RACE reads, TCRdb lists one entry per CDR3 protein, DNA absent. Its table lists about 210,000 distinct CDR3 sequences. Sequencing input: blood. The origin of the receptors is a human donor with ulcerative colitis or Crohn's disease, or a healthy co-twin of an affected twin (not recorded which). Both conserved end residues are part of each CDR3.

TRBJ2-1,TRBV9,CASSPDRGWNEQFF
TRBJ1-6,TRBV28,CASSSFSGTDQTPLHF
TRBJ1-2,TRBV5-1,CASSLEGVGYTF
TRBJ1-1,TRBV6-5,CASSFRTGKNTEAFF
TRBJ1-3,TRBV28,CASKVHSGNTIYF
TRBJ2-1,TRBV19,CASTGTGDYNEQFF
TRBJ2-7,TRBV14,CASSQDFGPGAYEQYF
TRBJ2-7,TRBV11-2,CASSLASGTYEQYF
TRBJ2-7,TRBV7-2,CASSPSPYLYEQYF
TRBJ2-2,TRBV5-1,CASSLRGIQHTGELFF
TRBJ2-3,TRBV7-2,CASSPGGGSDTQYF
TRBJ2-1,TRBV7-2,CASSIIAGGLLF
TRBJ1-2,TRBV12-3/TRBV12-4,CASSLESWGYTF
TRBJ2-3,TRBV30,CAWSRPGPTDTQYF
TRBJ1-3,TRBV11-2,CASSYSDASSGNTIYF
TRBJ2-3,TRBV5-1,CASTAFGRNTDTQYF
TRBJ1-2,TRBV29-1,CSVRSGNYGYTF
TRBJ1-5,TRBV15,CATSRGVGQFTQHF
TRBJ2-7,TRBV7-9,CASSDSGTGGGEEQYF
TRBJ2-4,TRBV7-9,CASSTPDGWAHF
TRBJ2-3,TRBV7-3,CASSLTPTFTQYF
TRBJ2-7,TRBV4-1,CASSREEAGLSTYEQYF
TRBJ1-5,TRBV15,CATSRDRGSQPQHF
TRBJ2-1,TRBV4-1,CASSQYLGGTYNEQFF
TRBJ1-1,TRBV20-1,CSAIGWAGGKSAEAFF
TRBJ1-2,TRBV14,CASSLTHEYGYTF
TRBJ1-1,TRBV29-1,CSVTGQGRTEAFF
TRBJ2-1,TRBV27,CASSQGGSYNEQFF
TRBJ2-7,TRBV10-3,CAISERVRNRLDEQYF
TRBJ2-2,TRBV5-1,CASSLRVASLGTGELFF
TRBJ1-1,TRBV20-1,CSAKGQMNTEAFF
TRBJ1-1,TRBV27,CASSLGLETEAFF
TRBJ2-1,TRBV19,CASSFGQGNEQFF
TRBJ2-3,TRBV2,CASSEIVFTSSTDTQYF
TRBJ1-1,TRBV15,CATSRGPGNTEAFF